These 5 T cell receptor beta chains were sequenced from one sample in a study of blood T cells in healthy people across ages. A second PCR of roughly 7 to 11 cycles used a sample-barcoded 5' primer and a J-beta primer mix. TCRdb re-analysed the 5' RACE reads in MiXCR, keeping a single row per CDR3 protein. Among around 900,000 distinct CDR3 sequences, more than 25% were seen once, and the ten largest hold roughly a sixth. Sample: blood. These receptors originate from a woman older than 75 in good health.

This clonotype was recorded many times. CDR3 DNA: TGTGCCAGCAGCGTCTTGGCGCTCTCCTACAATGAGCAGTTCTTC. Its protein product is CASSVLALSYNEQFF. This rearrangement joins TRBV9 to TRBJ2-1; D not certain. The CDR3 covers 15 residues. The ends were cut back, 2 bases at V and 0 bases at J, with 9 bases in the middle. Germline CDR1 SGDLS, CDR2 YYNGEE.

As regards this clonotype: One end of the junction does not line up with germline, which may come from a read error. The rearrangement joins TRBV28 to TRBJ2-7; D is ambiguous. CDR3 length: 14 amino acids. Looked up from germline, CDR1 is MDHEN and CDR2 is SYDVKM. The CDR3 is CASKPGSPRYERYF. CDR3 sequence (DNA): TGTGCCAGCAAACCAGGCTCACCTCGCTACGAGCGGTACTTC.

This clonotype was observed a few times. The chain recombines TRBV6-5 with TRBJ1-2; tentatively, D is TRBD1 (5 bases). With 6 bases removed from V and 9 bases from J, the gap between germline ends came to 20 bases. The CDR3 is made up of 14 amino acids. The germline gives CDR1 MNHEY, CDR2 SVGAGI. The CDR3: CASRWGGRTSSYTF. DNA for the CDR3: TGTGCCAGCAGATGGGGGGGAAGAACATCGAGCTACACCTTC.

For the CDR3, the DNA is TGTGCCAGCAGGTCGGGCAGCGGAGGATACGAGCAGTACTTC. It translates to CASRSGSGGYEQYF. The genes are TRBV6-1 and TRBJ2-7; weak D call: TRBD2 (5 bases). Trimming pared 6 bases from V and 4 bases from J, leaving 16 bases between. Germline assignment: CDR1 MNHNS and CDR2 SASEGT. The CDR3 sequence is 14 residues long.

This clonotype was picked up one time. CDR3 in DNA: TGTGCCAGCAGCCAAGATCGTGGAACAGGGTGGGATACGCAGTATTTT. Its translation: CASSQDRGTGWDTQYF. The genes are TRBV3-1 and TRBJ2-3, with D tentatively TRBD1 (6 bases). The CDR3 covers 16 residues. Trimming left V 0 bases short and J 6 bases short, with 16 bases between. The germline V gene encodes CDR1 LGHDT and CDR2 YNNKEL (reference sequence).